These T cell receptor beta chains were read from a single sample in a study of blood T cell repertoires in COVID-19. TCRdb's table, derived via immunoSEQ multiplex PCR, lists solely in-frame clones and lacks some. The table includes hundreds of thousands of clones, 89% detected once. The sequencing sample was made of peripheral blood. These receptors all come from a woman aged 55-69 years with acute or convalescent COVID-19. The CDR3 runs from the conserved cysteine through the conserved F or W. Each record gives: V gene, D gene, clone size, J gene, CDR3 protein, CDR3 DNA. A D gene is named only where the DNA matches it firmly. Only part of the rows carry a size: once, few, many, or a class if the clone is expanded.

TRBV2	TRBD1	-	TRBJ1-2	CASTRDRNNYGYTF	TGTGCCAGCACCAGGGACAGGAATAACTATGGCTACACCTTC
TRBV9	-	-	TRBJ2-2	CASSALTGELFF	TGTGCCAGCAGCGCTTTAACCGGGGAGCTGTTTTTT
TRBV5-4	TRBD1	-	TRBJ2-5	CASSPRQGGGETQYF	TGTGCCAGCAGCCCAAGACAGGGGGGAGGTGAGACCCAGTACTTC
TRBV6-2/TRBV6-3	-	-	TRBJ1-4	CASSYSKLEKLFF	TGTGCCAGCAGTTACTCGAAACTGGAAAAACTGTTTTTT
TRBV28	TRBD2	-	TRBJ2-3	CASSPGLAVLSTDTQYF	TGTGCCAGCAGTCCCGGACTAGCGGTTTTGAGCACAGATACGCAGTATTTT
TRBV3-1/TRBV3-2	TRBD1	-	TRBJ1-6	CASSQVRTGTRNSPLHF	TGTGCCAGCAGCCAAGTTCGGACAGGGACGAGGAATTCACCCCTCCACTTT
TRBV7-8	-	-	TRBJ2-5	CASSPDGEETQYF	TGTGCCAGCAGCCCGGACGGGGAAGAGACCCAGTACTTC
TRBV3-1/TRBV3-2	TRBD1	-	TRBJ1-2	CASSQVSGTGDGYTF	TGTGCCAGCAGCCAAGTATCCGGGACAGGGGATGGCTACACCTTC
TRBV29-1	TRBD1	-	TRBJ1-2	CSFLTGTGVNYGYTF	TGCAGCTTCTTGACCGGGACAGGGGTTAACTATGGCTACACCTTC
TRBV28	-	once	TRBJ2-1	CASSIPDYRPHHEQFF	TGTGCCAGCAGCATACCGGACTATAGGCCACACCATGAGCAGTTCTTC
TRBV11-2	-	-	TRBJ2-3	CASSLDGHSTDTQYF	TGTGCCAGCAGCTTAGACGGACATAGCACAGATACGCAGTATTTT
TRBV7-2	TRBD2	-	TRBJ2-3	CASRGVGRGGRTDTQYF	TGTGCCAGCAGGGGGGTAGGCCGGGGGGGCCGGACAGATACGCAGTATTTT
TRBV5-1	TRBD2	-	TRBJ2-1	CASSTGLAGGPGNEQFF	TGCGCCAGCAGCACCGGACTAGCGGGAGGGCCCGGGAATGAGCAGTTCTTC
TRBV7-9	-	-	TRBJ2-3	CASSLVTRGPTDTQYF	TGTGCCAGCAGCTTGGTGACTAGGGGTCCCACAGATACGCAGTATTTT
TRBV21-1	-	-	TRBJ1-2	CASSKAEFYRARCSRAYGYTF	TGTGCCAGCAGCAAAGCCGAGTTTTACAGGGCGCGCTGTAGTCGGGCCTATGGCTACACCTTC
TRBV19	TRBD2	-	TRBJ2-3	CASSFWTSFEAQSSTDTQYF	TGTGCCAGTAGTTTTTGGACTAGCTTTGAAGCCCAGTCTAGCACAGATACGCAGTATTTT
TRBV18	TRBD1	once	TRBJ2-1	CASSPGTDSYNEQFF	TGTGCCAGCTCACCGGGGACAGACTCCTACAATGAGCAGTTCTTC
TRBV3-1/TRBV3-2	TRBD2	-	TRBJ2-5	CASSQGLAGQETQYF	TGTGCCAGCAGCCAAGGACTAGCGGGCCAAGAGACCCAGTACTTC
TRBV28	-	-	TRBJ2-3	CASSWAGIADSTDTQYF	TGTGCCAGCAGTTGGGCCGGGATAGCGGATAGCACAGATACGCAGTATTTT
TRBV28	-	-	TRBJ1-2	CASKPLQPGYGYTF	TGTGCCAGCAAACCCCTCCAGCCGGGCTATGGCTACACCTTC
TRBV2	TRBD1	-	TRBJ1-5	CASRVQGTRQPQHF	TGTGCCAGCAGGGTACAGGGGACCCGGCAGCCCCAGCATTTT
TRBV28	-	-	TRBJ1-3	CASSFTWNTIYF	TGTGCCAGCAGTTTTACTTGGAACACCATATATTTT
TRBV4-1	-	-	TRBJ2-1	CASSQLPRVDEQFF	TGCGCCAGCAGCCAATTGCCACGTGTAGATGAGCAGTTCTTC
TRBV3-1/TRBV3-2	-	-	TRBJ1-5	CASSQAGDRNQPQHF	TGTGCCAGCAGCCAAGCAGGGGACCGTAATCAGCCCCAGCATTTT
TRBV28	TRBD2	once	TRBJ2-4	CASSLGGGRAKNIQYF	TGTGCCAGCAGTTTGGGTGGCGGGAGGGCCAAAAACATTCAGTACTTC
TRBV7-3	-	-	TRBJ1-1	CASSLRGENTEAFF	TGTGCCAGCAGCTTAAGGGGGGAGAACACTGAAGCTTTCTTT
TRBV4-3	TRBD1	-	TRBJ1-4	CASSRRDSVSNEKLFF	TGCGCCAGCAGCCGCCGGGACAGCGTTTCTAATGAAAAACTGTTTTTT
TRBV6-1	-	-	TRBJ1-1	CASSENSGNTEAFF	TGTGCCAGCAGTGAAAATAGCGGGAACACTGAAGCTTTCTTT
TRBV18	-	-	TRBJ1-1	CASSPRRDTNTEAFF	TGTGCCAGCTCACCACGCCGGGACACGAACACTGAAGCTTTCTTT
TRBV7-9	-	once	TRBJ2-3	CASSLVPGSSHTDTQYF	TGTGCCAGCAGCTTAGTACCCGGTAGTTCCCACACAGATACGCAGTATTTT
TRBV14	-	-	TRBJ2-1	CASSQDHAYNEQFF	TGTGCCAGCAGCCAAGATCATGCCTACAATGAGCAGTTCTTC
TRBV30	TRBD2	-	TRBJ2-3	CAWRLGLAEQDTQYF	TGTGCCTGGAGACTGGGACTAGCGGAGCAAGATACGCAGTATTTT
TRBV6-2/TRBV6-3	-	-	TRBJ2-7	CASSRGYWEQYF	TGTGCCAGCAGTCGCGGATATTGGGAGCAGTACTTC
TRBV30	-	-	TRBJ1-5	CAWSETGVQPQHF	TGTGCCTGGAGTGAGACAGGCGTTCAGCCCCAGCATTTT
TRBV5-4	-	-	TRBJ2-5	CASSFPGETQYF	TGTGCCAGCAGCTTTCCAGGGGAGACCCAGTACTTC
TRBV6-2/TRBV6-3	TRBD2	-	TRBJ2-7	CASRPPTGGLAGGSYEQYF	TGTGCCAGCAGACCTCCAACAGGAGGACTAGCGGGGGGTTCCTACGAGCAGTACTTC
TRBV20-1	-	-	TRBJ1-5	CSASRQVQPQHF	TGCAGTGCTAGTAGACAGGTCCAGCCCCAGCATTTT
TRBV9	-	-	TRBJ1-3	CASSVNAGSGNTIYF	TGTGCCAGCAGCGTAAATGCAGGCTCTGGAAACACCATATATTTT
TRBV14	-	-	TRBJ2-2	CASSQEAISGELFF	TGTGCCAGCAGCCAAGAAGCTATCTCCGGGGAGCTGTTTTTT
TRBV28	-	-	TRBJ2-7	CASSYPTGVVYEQYF	TGTGCCAGCAGTTACCCTACGGGTGTAGTCTACGAGCAGTACTTC
TRBV7-9	-	once	TRBJ2-3	CASSFSGSTDTQYF	TGTGCCAGCAGCTTTTCAGGTAGCACAGATACGCAGTATTTT
TRBV19	-	-	TRBJ1-1	CASSVQIAGTEAFF	TGTGCCAGTAGTGTTCAGATCGCTGGCACTGAAGCTTTCTTT
TRBV6-2/TRBV6-3	TRBD1	-	TRBJ2-7	CASSFQGALNF	TGTGCCAGCAGTTTTCAGGGGGCGCTTAACTTC
TRBV10-3	TRBD1	-	TRBJ2-7	CAISGGQGYEQYF	TGTGCCATCAGTGGGGGACAGGGCTACGAGCAGTACTTC
TRBV7-2	-	-	TRBJ1-5	CASSLVTGSNQPQHF	TGTGCCAGCAGCTTAGTGACTGGAAGCAATCAGCCCCAGCATTTT
TRBV7-9	-	-	TRBJ2-5	CASSLPEEETQYF	TGTGCCAGCAGCTTGCCAGAAGAAGAGACCCAGTACTTC
TRBV4-1	-	-	TRBJ1-1	CASSPIGGMNTEAFF	TGCGCCAGCAGCCCAATAGGGGGTATGAACACTGAAGCTTTCTTT
TRBV7-2	TRBD1	-	TRBJ1-2	CASSFLATGGHGYTF	TGTGCCAGCAGCTTTTTAGCGACAGGGGGTCATGGCTACACCTTC
TRBV2	TRBD1	-	TRBJ1-2	CASSRQGASGYTF	TGTGCCAGCAGTAGACAGGGGGCGTCTGGCTACACCTTC
TRBV5-6	-	-	TRBJ2-2	CASSSVALGTGELFF	TGTGCCAGCAGCTCCGTTGCGCTAGGCACCGGGGAGCTGTTTTTT
TRBV28	-	-	TRBJ2-5	CASSLGNQETQYF	TGTGCCAGCAGTTTGGGCAATCAAGAGACCCAGTACTTC
TRBV7-2	-	-	TRBJ1-2	CASSFRGSSSGYTF	TGTGCCAGCAGCTTTAGGGGGTCCTCTAGCGGCTACACCTTC
TRBV28	-	-	TRBJ1-2	CASSLFQDGYTF	TGTGCCAGCAGTTTATTCCAGGATGGCTACACCTTC
TRBV7-3	TRBD2	-	TRBJ2-3	CASSTGTSGNTQYF	TGTGCCAGCAGCACCGGGACTAGCGGGAATACGCAGTATTTT
TRBV20-1	-	once	TRBJ1-5	CSASRENSNQPQHF	TGCAGTGCTAGTCGGGAAAATAGCAATCAGCCCCAGCATTTT
TRBV2	-	-	TRBJ1-1	CASSPNGLENTEAFF	TGTGCCAGCAGTCCCAATGGACTGGAGAACACTGAAGCTTTCTTT
TRBV9	TRBD1	once	TRBJ2-2	CASSDRDRGNGELFF	TGTGCCAGCAGCGACCGGGACAGGGGGAACGGGGAGCTGTTTTTT
TRBV14	-	-	TRBJ2-7	CASSQSGSYEQYF	TGTGCCAGCAGCCAGTCAGGCTCCTACGAGCAGTACTTC
TRBV24-1	TRBD1	-	TRBJ2-6	CATSPADRASGANVLTF	TGTGCCACCTCCCCGGCGGACAGGGCCTCTGGGGCCAACGTCCTGACTTTC
TRBV28	-	-	TRBJ1-2	CASSLIQGPASGYTF	TGTGCCAGCAGTTTGATACAGGGCCCTGCCAGTGGCTACACCTTC